Presented here are 24 T cell receptor beta chains from one specimen sequenced in a study of blood T cell repertoires in COVID-19. Clones were sequenced by immunoSEQ multiplex PCR, and TCRdb holds only the in-frame ones, with some missing. The sample records some 460,000 clones, 70% to 90% being singletons. The sequenced sample was PBMCs or T cells enriched from blood (not recorded which). These receptor sequences come from a woman in her late teens or twenties with acute COVID-19.

This clone was seen a single time. The chain is built from TRBV29-1 and TRBJ1-2; D might be TRBD1 (6 bases). Trimming shortened V by 7 bases and J by 5 bases, and 11 bases separated the two germline ends. The V gene's germline CDR1 is SQVTM and CDR2 ANQGSEA. The length of the CDR3 is 11 residues. CDR3 sequence reads: CSGLRGYGYTF. The CDR3 DNA is TGCAGCGGACTCAGGGGATATGGCTACACCTTC. Looking up the rest from reference TRBV29-1 and TRBJ1-2 gives the full variable domain: SAVISQKPSRDICQRGTSLTIQCQVDSQVTMMFWYRQQPGQSLTLIATANQGSEATYESGFVIDKFPISRPNLTFSTLTVSNMSPEDSSIYLCSGLRGYGYTFGSGTRLTVV.

The genes are TRBV19 and TRBJ2-6; no clear D gene. This CDR3 comprises 15 residues. Germline loops: CDR1 LNHDA, CDR2 SQIVND (reference sequence). Between the trimmed V and J ends, which lost 7 bases and 0 bases, there was a span of 10 bases. CDR3 sequence: CASTIGGSGANVLTF. The CDR3, as DNA: TGTGCCAGTACCATCGGTGGCTCTGGGGCCAACGTCCTGACTTTC.

J is TRBJ2-6 and V is TRBV30; maybe TRBD1 (5 bases). The CDR3 runs 17 residues. CDR1 and CDR2 from the germline V gene are GTSNPN and SVGIG (reference sequence). With 3 bases removed from V and 1 base from J, the gap between germline ends came to 16 bases. CDR3 bases: TGTGCCTGGAGCCCCCCGGCAGGGCCATCTGGGGCCAACGTCCTGACTTTC. This sequence encodes CAWSPPAGPSGANVLTF.

This clone came up a few times. V is TRBV4-3 and J is TRBJ1-2, with no clear D. V gave up 0 bases and J gave up 0 bases, with 8 bases separating them. The CDR3 runs 15 residues. Germline loops: CDR1 LGHNA, CDR2 YSLEER. The CDR3 loop reads CASSQDLSPNYGYTF. CDR3 nucleotide sequence: TGCGCCAGCAGCCAAGATTTGTCTCCTAACTATGGCTACACCTTC.

The chain joins TRBV6-5 to TRBJ2-7, with D perhaps TRBD2 (6 bases). Trimming cost V 8 bases and J 3 bases, with 17 bases left between them. This CDR3 comprises 14 residues. Per germline, CDR1 MNHEY and CDR2 SVGAGI. Written as DNA, the CDR3 is TGTGCCAGCCCTGGCGCGGGGAGCTTCTACGAGCAGTACTTC. Its protein product is CASPGAGSFYEQYF.

This chain connects TRBV12-3 or TRBV12-4 to TRBJ2-1; D is unresolved. V was clipped by 2 bases and J by 5 bases, with 7 bases between them. This CDR3 is built from 13 residues. The CDR3, as DNA: TGTGCCAGCAGTTTAATTCTTAACAATGAGCAGTTCTTC. Its translation is CASSLILNNEQFF.

The V and J genes are TRBV5-5 and TRBJ2-1, with TRBD2 identical over 11 bases. Germline lookup yields CDR1 SGHKS and CDR2 YYEKEE (reference sequence). This CDR3 has 14 residues. Unmatched junction bases numbered 2, after V lost 3 bases and J lost 6 bases. CDR3 coding DNA: TGTGCCAGCAGCTGGGGACTAGCGGTCAATGAGCAGTTCTTC. It translates to CASSWGLAVNEQFF. Full variable domain (outside the CDR3, taken from reference TRBV5-5 and TRBJ2-1): DAGVTQSPTHLIKTRGQQVTLRCSPISGHKSVSWYQQVLGQGPQFIFQYYEKEERGRGNFPDRFSARQFPNYSSELNVNALLLGDSALYLCASSWGLAVNEQFFGPGTRLTVL.

The chain is built from TRBV11-2 and TRBJ1-5; D perhaps matches TRBD1 (5 bases). V shed 2 bases and J shed 5 bases, with 13 bases lying between them. The CDR3 spans 15 residues. Germline CDR1 SGHAT, CDR2 FQNNGV. The CDR3 here is CASSLFGGADQPQHF. The DNA of the CDR3 is TGTGCCAGCAGCTTATTTGGTGGGGCCGATCAGCCCCAGCATTTT.

The gene calls are TRBV11-3 and TRBJ2-1, with a weak D call TRBD2 (5 bases). With 11 bases removed from V and 2 bases from J, the gap between germline ends came to 19 bases. CDR3 length: 15 amino acids. Germline V gives CDR1 SGHNT, CDR2 YENEEA. In DNA form, the CDR3 reads TGTGCCGGCCCTACGGACTCGTCGACCTACAATGAGCAGTTCTTC. It encodes CAGPTDSSTYNEQFF.

The chain combines TRBV27 with TRBJ1-4; 8 bases line up with TRBD1. This CDR3 is 15 amino acids long. Germline V gene data show CDR1 as MNHEY and CDR2 as SMNVEV (reference sequence). The trim removed 6 bases at V and 3 bases at J, leaving 6 bases unmatched. CDR3 residues: CASRRGQAANEKLFF. The CDR3, as DNA: TGTGCCAGCAGGCGGGGACAGGCGGCTAATGAAAAACTGTTTTTT.

The V call is TRBV9, the J call TRBJ2-7; TRBD2 matches at 8 bases. The length of the CDR3 is 15 residues. Germline trimming cut 0 bases from V and 2 bases from J; bases unmatched to any gene: 4. Germline values: CDR1 SGDLS, CDR2 YYNGEE. CDR3 DNA: TGTGCCAGCAGCGTAGGTTTAGCGGGGACCTACGAGCAGTACTTC. Translation: CASSVGLAGTYEQYF.

The gene calls are TRBV27 and TRBJ1-1; tentatively, D is TRBD1 (6 bases). CDR3 size: 15 residues. Germline CDR1 and CDR2: MNHEY and SMNVEV (reference sequence). Deletions cut 5 bases from V and 4 bases from J, with 17 bases between. This CDR3 reads CASSQNSRGGTEAFF. The DNA for the CDR3 is TGTGCCAGCAGTCAAAACTCCAGGGGTGGCACTGAAGCTTTCTTT.

The chain carries TRBV4-3 and TRBJ1-5, with D hard to call. V was shortened by 3 bases and J by 7 bases, with 19 bases between the two germline ends. CDR1 and CDR2 from the germline V gene are LGHNA and YSLEER. This CDR3 contains 16 residues. Written as DNA, the CDR3 is TGCGCCAGCAGCCAGGGTTTCGAGGGAAGCAGCCAGCCCCAGCATTTT. Translating it yields CASSQGFEGSSQPQHF.

The genes are TRBV6-5 and TRBJ2-1; D perhaps matches TRBD1 (5 bases). The ends were cut back, 1 base at V and 10 bases at J, with 8 bases in the middle. Germline V lookup: CDR1 MNHEY, CDR2 SVGAGI. The CDR3 extends over 12 amino acids. In DNA, the CDR3 is TGTGCCAGCAGTTACTTCGCAGGGGAGCAGTTCTTC. Translation gives CASSYFAGEQFF.

Only a few counts were recorded for this clone. The V and J genes are TRBV10-2 and TRBJ2-5; D remains ambiguous. The germline V gene encodes CDR1 WSHSY and CDR2 SAAADI. The V and J ends lost 3 bases and 2 bases respectively, with 4 bases between them. The CDR3 has 12 amino acids. The CDR3 is CASSEQQETQYF. For the CDR3, the DNA is TGCGCCAGCAGTGAACAGCAAGAGACCCAGTACTTC.

The chain recombines TRBV7-9 with TRBJ1-5; D possibly corresponds to TRBD1 (5 bases). Germline V gene lookup returns CDR1 SEHNR and CDR2 FQNEAQ (reference sequence). V shed 5 bases and J shed 3 bases, with 11 bases lying between them. This CDR3 region has 14 residues. The CDR3 region has the DNA TGTGCCAGCAGCGGGGGGGGTTCCAATCAGCCCCAGCATTTT. It translates to CASSGGGSNQPQHF.

The V gene is TRBV9, the J gene TRBJ2-2; the D is unclear. CDR1 SGDLS and CDR2 YYNGEE come from the germline V gene. Trimming removed 1 base at V and 4 bases at J, with 11 bases between. The length of the CDR3 is 15 residues. The CDR3 loop is CASSVPQESTGELFF. CDR3 coding DNA: TGTGCCAGCAGCGTACCCCAGGAAAGCACCGGGGAGCTGTTTTTT.

The gene calls are TRBV19 and TRBJ1-6; D unclear. V was pared by 5 bases and J by 7 bases, with 9 bases between. The CDR3 runs to 13 residues. Germline CDR1 reads LNHDA; CDR2 reads SQIVND (reference sequence). The CDR3 DNA reads as TGTGCCAGTAGTTTCCCCGTGAATTCACCCCTCCACTTT. The encoded protein is CASSFPVNSPLHF.

The chain's CDR3 is CASSQDRGNNEQFF. DNA of the CDR3: TGCGCCAGCAGCCAAGACAGGGGTAACAATGAGCAGTTCTTC. V usage is TRBV4-1 and J usage is TRBJ2-1; D possibly corresponds to TRBD1 (6 bases). This CDR3 spans 14 amino acids. Germline V gene data show CDR1 as MGHRA and CDR2 as YSYEKL. The V end was cut by 0 bases, the J end by 5 bases, with 8 bases between.

The chain joins TRBV4-3 to TRBJ2-7; TRBD2 matches 11 bases. The CDR3 covers 16 residues. The germline gives CDR1 LGHNA, CDR2 YSLEER. V shed 0 bases and J 4 bases; nucleotides not matched to a gene: 5. CDR3 DNA sequence: TGCGCCAGCAGCCAAGAATCCGGGACTAGCGGTTACGAGCAGTACTTC. Protein sequence: CASSQESGTSGYEQYF.

In its sample, this clone was seen a few times. The chain combines TRBV16 with TRBJ1-2; the match to TRBD1 covers 8 bases. The CDR3 spans 16 residues. The V segment lost 0 bases and the J segment 3 bases; nucleotides outside the gene matches: 6. Germline-derived CDR1 and CDR2 are KGHSY and FQNENV. The CDR3 loop reads CASSQSVTGEDYGYTF. CDR3 sequence (DNA): TGTGCCAGCAGCCAATCCGTGACAGGGGAGGACTATGGCTACACCTTC.

The chain is built from TRBV7-9 and TRBJ1-6; 10 bases map to TRBD1. The germline V gene has CDR1 SEHNR and CDR2 FQNEAQ (reference sequence). The CDR3 runs to 15 residues. Germline trimming cut 4 bases from V and 5 bases from J; bases unmatched to any gene: 2. This CDR3 is CASSSGTGDNSPLHF. DNA for the CDR3: TGTGCCAGCAGCTCCGGGACAGGGGATAATTCACCCCTCCACTTT.

This chain links TRBV11-2 with TRBJ2-5; D is ambiguous. The CDR3 has 17 amino acids. V lost 0 bases to trimming and J lost 2 bases, with 16 bases between them. Germline V gene sequence: CDR1 SGHAT, CDR2 FQNNGV. Written as DNA, the CDR3 is TGTGCCAGCAGCTTAGATCTGAGAGCTAGAGAACAAGAGACCCAGTACTTC. Translating gives CASSLDLRAREQETQYF.

The CDR3 coding sequence is TGTGCCTGGAGCAATACAGGGGGGCGAACTGAAGCTTTCTTT. Protein: CAWSNTGGRTEAFF. This chain links TRBV30 with TRBJ1-1; 8 bases line up with TRBD1. Germline CDR1 reads GTSNPN; CDR2 reads SVGIG (reference sequence). V lost 3 bases, J lost 5 bases, and 8 bases stayed unmatched. The CDR3 runs 14 residues.